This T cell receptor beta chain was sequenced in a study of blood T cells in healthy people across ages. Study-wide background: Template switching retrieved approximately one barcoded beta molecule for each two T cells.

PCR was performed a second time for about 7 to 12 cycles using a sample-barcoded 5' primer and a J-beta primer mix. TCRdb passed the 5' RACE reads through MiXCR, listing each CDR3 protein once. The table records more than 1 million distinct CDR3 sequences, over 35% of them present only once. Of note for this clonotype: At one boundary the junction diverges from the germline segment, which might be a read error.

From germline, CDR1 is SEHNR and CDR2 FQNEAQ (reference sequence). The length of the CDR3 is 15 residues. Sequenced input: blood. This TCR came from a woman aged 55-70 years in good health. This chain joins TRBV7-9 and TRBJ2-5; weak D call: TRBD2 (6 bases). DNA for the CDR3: TGTGCCAGCAGTTTAGTGGCGGGATTGTTGAATGAGCAGTACTTC. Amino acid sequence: CASSLVAGLLNEQYF.